The 2 T cell receptor beta chains below all came from one sample that was sequenced in a study of identifying expanded T cells in peripheral blood. Here immunoSEQ multiplex PCR was the method, and the copy in TCRdb shows in-frame clones only, minus some. The table shows tens of thousands of clones, with approximately 84% occurring only once. The sample consisted of blood. The receptors stem from a person between 18 and 75 years old in good health.

The rearrangement uses TRBV7-3 and TRBJ2-1; 9 bases are a match to TRBD2. This CDR3 is 16 amino acids long. Germline CDR1 and CDR2: SGHTA and FQGTGA. V gave up 0 bases and J gave up 12 bases; unmatched junction bases: 12. The CDR3 is CASSLTGTGTSSLQFF. The CDR3 DNA sequence: TGTGCCAGCAGCTTAACGGGTACCGGGACTAGCTCCTTGCAGTTCTTC.

This chain links TRBV29-1 with TRBJ1-2; 7 bases fit TRBD1. V shed 3 bases, J shed 5 bases, and the junction held 3 bases outside the gene matches. Germline V gives CDR1 SQVTM, CDR2 ANQGSEA. The CDR3 has 12 residues. This CDR3 reads CSVDEGQYGYTF. For the CDR3, the DNA is TGCAGCGTTGATGAGGGACAGTATGGCTACACCTTC. The whole variable domain, remainder taken from reference TRBV29-1 and TRBJ1-2, is SAVISQKPSRDICQRGTSLTIQCQVDSQVTMMFWYRQQPGQSLTLIATANQGSEATYESGFVIDKFPISRPNLTFSTLTVSNMSPEDSSIYLCSVDEGQYGYTFGSGTRLTVV.